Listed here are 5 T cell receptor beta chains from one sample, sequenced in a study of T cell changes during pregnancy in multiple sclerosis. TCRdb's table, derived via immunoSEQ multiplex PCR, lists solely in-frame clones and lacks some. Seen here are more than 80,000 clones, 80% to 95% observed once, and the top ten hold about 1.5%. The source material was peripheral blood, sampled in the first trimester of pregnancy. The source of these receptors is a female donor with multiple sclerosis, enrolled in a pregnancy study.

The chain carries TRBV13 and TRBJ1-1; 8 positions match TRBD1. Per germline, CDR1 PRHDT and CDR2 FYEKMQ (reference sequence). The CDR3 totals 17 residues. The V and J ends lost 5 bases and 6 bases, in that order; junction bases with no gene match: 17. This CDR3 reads CASSPGGSANWGPEAFF. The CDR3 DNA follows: TGTGCCAGCAGCCCAGGGGGCTCGGCGAATTGGGGACCTGAAGCTTTCTTT.

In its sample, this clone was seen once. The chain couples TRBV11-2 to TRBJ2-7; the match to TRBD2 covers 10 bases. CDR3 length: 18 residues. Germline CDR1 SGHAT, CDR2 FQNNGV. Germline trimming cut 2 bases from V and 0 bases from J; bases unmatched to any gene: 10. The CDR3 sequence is CASSLWAFTSGDSYEQYF. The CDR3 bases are TGTGCCAGCAGCTTATGGGCTTTTACTAGCGGGGACTCCTACGAGCAGTACTTC.

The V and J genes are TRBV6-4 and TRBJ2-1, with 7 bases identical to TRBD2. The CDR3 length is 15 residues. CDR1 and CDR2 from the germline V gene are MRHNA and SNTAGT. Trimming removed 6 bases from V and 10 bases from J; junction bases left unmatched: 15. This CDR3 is CASSKVGGSSGEQFF. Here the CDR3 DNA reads TGTGCCAGCAGCAAAGTAGGCGGGAGTTCGGGCGAGCAGTTCTTC.

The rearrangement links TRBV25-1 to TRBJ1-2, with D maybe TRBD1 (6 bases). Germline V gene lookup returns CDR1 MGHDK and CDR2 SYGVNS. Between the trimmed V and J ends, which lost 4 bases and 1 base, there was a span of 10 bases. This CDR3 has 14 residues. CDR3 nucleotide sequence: TGTGCCAGCAGTGGGGCAGGGGTTAACTATGGCTACACCTTC. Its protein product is CASSGAGVNYGYTF.

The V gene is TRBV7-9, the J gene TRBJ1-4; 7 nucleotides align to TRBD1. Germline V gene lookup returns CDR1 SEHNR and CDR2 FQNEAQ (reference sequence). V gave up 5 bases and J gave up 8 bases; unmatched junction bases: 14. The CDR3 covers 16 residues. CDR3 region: CASSPRGDRGKEKLFF. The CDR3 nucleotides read TGTGCCAGCAGCCCCCGAGGGGACAGAGGGAAGGAAAAACTGTTTTTT.